What follows is one T cell receptor beta chain and its context. This specimen belongs to a study of blood T cell repertoires in COVID-19. Study details: Some COVID-19 samples were acute and others convalescent; all came from the United States, Italy and Spain.

Libraries were prepared by immunoSEQ multiplex PCR; TCRdb keeps only in-frame clonotypes and omits some of them. The repertoire consists of some 320,000 clones, with more than 90% occurring once and the leading ten covering around 2.6%. The V end was cut by 4 bases, the J end by 4 bases, with 16 bases between. The CDR3 runs to 15 residues. Germline assignment: CDR1 SGHDN and CDR2 FVKESK. Recovered participants had two consecutive negative NP/OP PCR tests, healthcare professional clearance, or symptom resolution. Sequencing used PBMCs or T cells enriched from blood (not recorded which). This chain joins TRBV14 and TRBJ1-1; D perhaps matches TRBD1 (6 bases). This TCR was sampled from a man aged 60 to 69 who had recovered from COVID-19. The CDR3 loop reads CASSLRQESFTEAFF. The CDR3 coding sequence is TGTGCCAGCAGCCTCCGACAGGAATCGTTCACTGAAGCTTTCTTT.